One sample yielded the 11 T cell receptor beta chains listed below, sequenced in a study of blood T cell repertoires in COVID-19. Data came from immunoSEQ multiplex PCR; TCRdb stores just in-frame clones and leaves some out. The data hold fewer than 250,000 clones, with approximately 86% observed a single time. The sequencing sample was made of peripheral blood. These receptor sequences come from a woman aged 55-70 years with active or convalescent COVID-19.

J is TRBJ2-5 and V is TRBV11-3, with D possibly TRBD1 on 6 matching bases. The CDR3 sequence is 14 residues long. V was cut by 1 base and J by 1 base, with 7 bases left in between. Per germline, CDR1 SGHNT and CDR2 YENEEA. The CDR3 sequence is CASSLGTAQETQYF. The CDR3 coding sequence is TGTGCCAGCAGCTTAGGGACAGCCCAAGAGACCCAGTACTTC.

The chain is built from TRBV7-9 and TRBJ1-2; 8 nucleotides match TRBD1. The CDR3 length is 15 residues. Germline V gene lookup returns CDR1 SEHNR and CDR2 FQNEAQ (reference sequence). Unmatched junction bases numbered 9, after V lost 6 bases and J lost 3 bases. The CDR3 nucleotides read TGTGCCAGCAGGGGCAGCAGGGGGCCGTACTATGGCTACACCTTC. As protein: CASRGSRGPYYGYTF.

The CDR3 protein is CASRTGQGRATNEKLFF. The CDR3 DNA follows: TGTGCCAGCAGGACGGGACAGGGGCGGGCAACTAATGAAAAACTGTTTTTT. This chain connects TRBV2 to TRBJ1-4, with 10 bases identical to TRBD1. Germline V gives CDR1 SNHLY, CDR2 FYNNEI. The trim removed 6 bases at V and 0 bases at J, leaving 7 bases unmatched. The CDR3 is 17 amino acids.

The chain carries TRBV28 and TRBJ2-3; 11 bases are shared with TRBD2. V gave up 5 bases and J gave up 3 bases; unmatched junction bases: 4. CDR1 and CDR2 from the germline V gene are MDHEN and SYDVKM. CDR3 length: 15 residues. CDR3 in amino acids: CASSLLAGGTDTQYF. The CDR3 nucleotides read TGTGCCAGCAGTCTATTAGCGGGGGGGACAGATACGCAGTATTTT.

The chain links TRBV18 to TRBJ2-2, with a tentative D call TRBD2 (6 bases). Trimming shortened V by 3 bases and J by 3 bases, and 11 bases separated the two germline ends. The CDR3 has 15 residues. Germline V CDR1 and CDR2: KGHSH, LQKENI. CDR3 region: CASSPRLVDTGELFF. CDR3 DNA sequence: TGTGCCAGCTCACCCCGACTAGTGGACACCGGGGAGCTGTTTTTT. Looking up the rest from reference TRBV18 and TRBJ2-2 gives the full variable domain: NAGVMQNPRHLVRRRGQEARLRCSPMKGHSHVYWYRQLPEEGLKFMVYLQKENIIDESGMPKERFSAEFPKEGPSILRIQQVVRGDSAAYFCASSPRLVDTGELFFGEGSRLTVL.

The chain has TRBV29-1 and TRBJ2-5; no clear D. CDR1 is SQVTM and CDR2 is ANQGSEA in the germline V gene. V was cut by 4 bases and J by 5 bases, with 14 bases left in between. The CDR3 contains 13 residues. CDR3 nucleotide sequence: TGCAGCGTTGGTCAGGCGACCCGGGAGACCCAGTACTTC. Translation: CSVGQATRETQYF.

This clone was observed a few times. The rearrangement links TRBV19 to TRBJ1-5; possibly TRBD1 for D (5 bases). Germline V gene sequence: CDR1 LNHDA, CDR2 SQIVND (reference sequence). Trimming stripped 1 base from V and 6 bases from J, with 13 bases between. The CDR3 is 15 amino acids. This CDR3 reads CASSIGRGQVQPQHF. The CDR3 region has the DNA TGTGCCAGTAGTATAGGGCGGGGCCAGGTTCAGCCCCAGCATTTT.

The rearrangement links TRBV12-3 or TRBV12-4 to TRBJ1-5; no firm D call. Trimming removed 3 bases at V and 5 bases at J, with 5 bases between. The CDR3 has 12 amino acids. In nucleotides, the CDR3 is TGTGCCAGCAGTTTTCAGGATCAGCCCCAGCATTTT. The encoded protein is CASSFQDQPQHF.

The chain recombines TRBV6-2 or TRBV6-3 with TRBJ2-3; D might be TRBD2 (6 bases). Deletions cut 4 bases from V and 6 bases from J, with 11 bases between. Germline-derived CDR1 and CDR2 are MNHEY and SVGEGT. This CDR3 is 13 amino acids long. The DNA of the CDR3 is TGTGCCAGCAGTTGGGGGGATGTCGATACGCAGTATTTT. This encodes CASSWGDVDTQYF.

This sequence joins TRBV6-5 and TRBJ1-1, with D possibly being TRBD1 (6 bases). Germline lookup yields CDR1 MNHEY and CDR2 SVGAGI. The CDR3 sequence is 14 residues long. The V end was cut by 6 bases, the J end by 5 bases, with 16 bases between. The CDR3, as DNA: TGTGCCAGCAGCCCAACGGGGGGGCGGACTGAAGCTTTCTTT. Amino acids: CASSPTGGRTEAFF.

This chain uses TRBV6-6 with TRBJ2-1; 9 bases map to TRBD2. Germline V gene data show CDR1 as MNHNY and CDR2 as SVGAGI (reference sequence). J gave up 8 bases and V 6 bases, and 11 bases lay outside the gene matches. The CDR3 has 15 residues. The CDR3 reads CASRAGGGIMDEQFF. CDR3 sequence (DNA): TGTGCCAGCAGGGCGGGAGGGGGCATAATGGATGAGCAGTTCTTC.